The sequence of this T cell receptor beta chain was determined in a study of blood T cell repertoires in COVID-19 (dated by TCRdb to 2019 to 2021). For the study in its entirety: Collaborator samples came from the United States, Italy and Spain and covered acute and convalescent phases of COVID-19. The prospective study material was composed of cDNA or gDNA derived from T cells, B-cell-depleted T cells, or PBMCs. Subjects who had been exposed to COVID-19, were actively infected with it, or had recovered from it provided the deeply sampled blood TCRbeta repertoires that made up the dataset. The repertoires were made available in a free public database intended to serve as a resource for research on the immune response to SARS-CoV-2. Samples were obtained from the ongoing ImmuneRACE study (first 160 participants) and from over a thousand subjects provided by 6 global collaborators. Nearly every sample came with metadata listing a de-identified subject ID, COVID-19 status, age in years and sex. Where available, HLA class I and class II types were obtained from metadata supplied by the sample provider rather than from assay-based typing.

As concerns this clone: Which antigen it targets is not known. No much larger clone is present one base from it, and per-base qualities are unavailable.

Participants in the prospective study were aged about 18 to 95 years, lived in under 30 United States geographic areas, and enrolled through a virtual design. In the prospective study, participants were assigned to cohorts based on the clinical history participants reported in a screening survey and a study questionnaire. Exposed participants were defined as having been in contact with someone with a PCR-confirmed or clinician-diagnosed COVID-19 case within 2 weeks of study entry. Each participant in the prospective study had whole blood, serum and a nasopharyngeal or oropharyngeal swab collected by mobile phlebotomists. Additional blood draws and questionnaires over an approximately two-month period could optionally be provided by prospective study participants. Before DNA extraction, prospective study blood samples were shipped either frozen or at room temperature. TCRbeta CDR3 regions were amplified from genomic DNA by means of the immunoSEQ Assay, a bias-controlled multiplex PCR. In the source study's methods: Nucleated cell counts per sample were estimated from amplification of reference gene primers within the assay. To quantify the absolute abundance of each unique TCRbeta CDR3 rearrangement, sequence reads were collapsed and filtered. For each sample, productive Simpson clonality was calculated as the square root of Simpson's diversity index over productive rearrangements. TCRdb carries this immuneACCESS record with in-frame sequences only. Its versions omit some clonotypes, under half of them owing to an unresolved V gene in the studies checked, with the rest unexplained. V, J and clone size are those of that table, while D and trimming were read from the DNA. Within this sample are over 250,000 clones, with about four fifths of them counted one time only. The leading ten clones occupy 5% of the sample.

Points the paper makes about the study in general: Clinical and demographic metadata were provided uncurated, with the amount varying by source and participant.

V is pruned by 3 bases and J by 6 bases, leaving 7 bases of the junction without a gene match. The CDR3 numbers 16 residues from cysteine through phenylalanine. Kept here is only the CDR3 DNA, which spans 48 bases and is read in frame from base 1. CDR1 SEHNR and CDR2 FQNEAQ were looked up in the germline V gene (reference sequence). The chain joins TRBV7-9 to TRBJ2-7; 14 bases in between match TRBD2. Source material: PBMCs or T cells enriched from blood (not recorded which). This clonotype originated in a man aged 40-50 years who had been exposed to COVID-19. The CDR3 corresponds to CASSLTSGRASVEQYF. The nucleotides read TGTGCCAGCAGCTTGACTAGCGGGAGGGCTTCGGTCGAGCAGTACTTC.